The 30 T cell receptor beta chains listed next were all sequenced from one sample in a study of blood T cells in healthy people across ages. A sample-barcoded 5' primer and a J-beta primer mix were used in a second PCR of roughly 7 to 12 cycles. TCRdb independently ran MiXCR on the 5' RACE reads; one entry per CDR3 protein. In the table there are 550,000 to 700,000 distinct CDR3 sequences, roughly a quarter of which are singletons. Material: blood. The source of these receptors is a woman aged 70 to 79 in good health.

The V gene is TRBV5-1, the J gene TRBJ2-5; no reliable D call. CDR1 and CDR2 (germline): SGHRS, YFSETQ. Trimming removed 1 base from V and 11 bases from J, with 15 bases in between. The CDR3 covers 13 residues. The CDR3 protein is CASSLLQHQEQYF. CDR3 sequence (DNA): TGCGCCAGCAGCTTGTTACAGCATCAGGAGCAGTACTTC.

The rearrangement uses TRBV5-1 and TRBJ2-7; 7 bases are shared with TRBD1. The CDR3 totals 16 residues. Losses at the gene ends were 4 bases for V and 2 bases for J; bases not matched to a gene: 12. Germline V gene lookup returns CDR1 SGHRS and CDR2 YFSETQ. The CDR3 sequence is CASSLGTADPTYEQYF. The CDR3 nucleotides read TGCGCCAGCAGCCTCGGGACAGCCGACCCTACCTACGAGCAGTACTTC.

The rearrangement links TRBV20-1 to TRBJ2-3, with unresolved D. The germline V and J ends were trimmed by 4 bases and 2 bases, with 7 bases remaining between them. The CDR3 length is 12 residues. The germline CDR1 and CDR2 sequences are DFQATT and SNEGSKA (reference sequence). Written as DNA, the CDR3 is TGCAGTGCTAACACAGACACAGATACGCAGTATTTT. Translating gives CSANTDTDTQYF.

V usage is TRBV18 and J usage is TRBJ2-7, with TRBD2 identical over 12 bases. This CDR3 spans 16 amino acids. The germline V gene has CDR1 KGHSH and CDR2 LQKENI. With V trimmed by 3 bases and J by 2 bases, 5 bases remained unmatched. CDR3 DNA: TGTGCCAGCTCACCCTCACTAGCGGGGGGACCCTACGAGCAGTACTTC. It translates to CASSPSLAGGPYEQYF.

The V call is TRBV12-3 or TRBV12-4, the J call TRBJ2-6; no clear D. The CDR3 runs to 14 residues. V lost 8 bases, J lost 2 bases, and 10 bases lay in between. The CDR3 is CASGGGAGANVLTF. The CDR3 DNA reads TGTGCCAGCGGTGGCGGTGCTGGGGCCAACGTCCTGACTTTC.

The chain couples TRBV7-9 to TRBJ2-5, with D possibly matching TRBD2 (6 bases). Germline-derived CDR1 and CDR2 are SEHNR and FQNEAQ (reference sequence). The CDR3 has 14 amino acids. V lost 3 bases and J 5 bases, leaving 13 bases between the germline ends. The CDR3 bases are TGTGCCAGCAGCTTGACGGAGGGCGGGGAGACCCAGTACTTC. Translation gives CASSLTEGGETQYF.

The chain couples TRBV20-1 to TRBJ1-1; 7 bases match TRBD1. The CDR3 has 14 amino acids. V lost 4 bases and J lost 0; bases outside the gene matches: 5. Germline lookup yields CDR1 DFQATT and CDR2 SNEGSKA (reference sequence). The CDR3 spells CSATKGGMNTEAFF. CDR3 DNA sequence: TGCAGTGCTACCAAAGGGGGCATGAACACTGAAGCTTTCTTT.

The genes are TRBV7-8 and TRBJ2-3; 8 nucleotides align to TRBD2. Germline V lookup: CDR1 SGHVS, CDR2 FQNEAQ. The CDR3 is 15 residues long. The trim removed 1 base at V and 6 bases at J, leaving 6 bases unmatched. The CDR3 bases are TGTGCCAGCAGCTTAGTCGGGGGGGCAGGGGATACGCAGTATTTT. This codes for CASSLVGGAGDTQYF.

The V and J genes are TRBV7-9 and TRBJ1-1; D gene ambiguous. The length of the CDR3 is 11 residues. Trimming removed 6 bases from V and 8 bases from J, with 10 bases in between. Germline V CDR1 and CDR2: SEHNR, FQNEAQ (reference sequence). CDR3 nucleotide sequence: TGTGCCAGCAGTTGGGCCGAGGAAGCTTTCTTT. Translating it yields CASSWAEEAFF.

The table lists this clonotype with a few counts. The rearrangement joins TRBV5-1 to TRBJ2-5, with D tentatively TRBD2 (6 bases). CDR3 size: 15 residues. Trimming took 6 bases from V and 2 from J, leaving 17 bases between them. Looked up from germline, CDR1 is SGHRS and CDR2 is YFSETQ. DNA for the CDR3: TGCGCCAGCAAGCCCTCGGGACTCCTACAAGAGACCCAGTACTTC. Residues: CASKPSGLLQETQYF.

The V and J genes are TRBV12-3 or TRBV12-4 and TRBJ2-5; a weak D match, TRBD2 (6 bases). V dropped 6 bases and J dropped 5 bases, with 13 bases sitting between them. CDR3 size: 13 residues. The CDR3 protein is CASSQRVWETQYF. CDR3 DNA sequence: TGTGCCAGCAGCCAGCGGGTGTGGGAGACCCAGTACTTC.

The V gene is TRBV5-1, the J gene TRBJ2-3; TRBD2 matches at 9 bases. The ends lost 7 bases at V and 6 bases at J; junction bases unmatched: 12. Germline CDR1 is SGHRS and CDR2 is YFSETQ. CDR3 length equals 15 residues. CDR3 loop: CASYRSLAGEDTQYF. In nucleotides, the CDR3 is TGCGCCAGCTATAGATCTTTAGCGGGGGAGGATACGCAGTATTTT.

This chain connects TRBV4-1 to TRBJ1-2; no definite D call. V lost 0 bases and J 4 bases, leaving 12 bases between the germline ends. The CDR3 is 15 residues long. CDR1 MGHRA and CDR2 YSYEKL come from the germline V gene. DNA for the CDR3: TGCGCCAGCAGCCAAGATATGGTGGGTGGCTATGGCTACACCTTC. As protein: CASSQDMVGGYGYTF.

A remark on this clonotype: It may be a read error: a sequence one base away is much more abundant. The V call is TRBV11-2, the J call TRBJ2-5, with 9 bases fitting TRBD2. V shed 2 bases and J 7 bases; nucleotides not matched to a gene: 20. The CDR3 consists of 19 residues. In germline, CDR1 is SGHAT, CDR2 FQNNGV. The CDR3 coding sequence is TGTGCCAGCAGCTTACCAACCCTTTCAGCGGGGGGAACGAAAGGGACCCAGTACTTC. Translated, it gives CASSLPTLSAGGTKGTQYF.

This clonotype came up a few times. The V gene is TRBV30, the J gene TRBJ2-3, with TRBD2 matching over 16 bases. V shed 0 bases, J shed 2 bases, and the junction held 8 bases outside the gene matches. Germline-derived CDR1 and CDR2 are GTSNPN and SVGIG (reference sequence). CDR3 size: 19 residues. The CDR3 loop reads CAWSVRAGLAGGSTDTQYF. The CDR3 region has the DNA TGTGCCTGGAGTGTACGCGCGGGACTAGCGGGGGGGTCCACAGATACGCAGTATTTT. The entire variable domain, with the rest obtained from reference TRBV30 and TRBJ2-3, is as follows: SQTIHQWPATLVQPVGSPLSLECTVEGTSNPNLYWYRQAAGRGLQLLFYSVGIGQISSEVPQNLSASRPQDRQFILSSKKLLLSDSGFYLCAWSVRAGLAGGSTDTQYFGPGTRLTVL.

This clonotype has more than one count but fewer than ten. The chain has TRBV6-5 and TRBJ2-1, with a possible D match to TRBD1 (5 bases). The CDR3 spans 13 residues. Germline lookup yields CDR1 MNHEY and CDR2 SVGAGI. Between the trimmed V and J ends, which lost 2 bases and 5 bases, there was a span of 7 bases. CDR3 in amino acids: CASSYDSNNEQFF. The CDR3 DNA reads TGTGCCAGCAGTTACGACAGTAACAATGAGCAGTTCTTC.

There are a few counts of this clonotype. The chain has TRBV11-2 and TRBJ2-7; possibly TRBD1 for D (7 bases). This CDR3 spans 13 amino acids. V lost 6 bases and J 6 bases, leaving 15 bases between the germline ends. Germline values: CDR1 SGHAT, CDR2 FQNNGV. The CDR3 region has the DNA TGTGCCAGCAGTCCGACAGGGAGGCGCGAGCAGTACTTC. Translated: CASSPTGRREQYF.

The V gene is TRBV7-9, the J gene TRBJ2-5; D uncertain. Trimming shortened V by 5 bases and J by 5 bases, and 9 bases separated the two germline ends. The CDR3 runs 12 residues. Germline V gene data show CDR1 as SEHNR and CDR2 as FQNEAQ (reference sequence). In DNA form, the CDR3 reads TGTGCCAGCAGCAACCTTGCGGAGACCCAGTACTTC. It yields the protein CASSNLAETQYF. The complete variable domain, with remaining parts taken from reference TRBV7-9 and TRBJ2-5, reads DTGVSQNPRHKITKRGQNVTFRCDPISEHNRLYWYRQTLGQGPEFLTYFQNEAQLEKSRLLSDRFSAERPKGSFSTLEIQRTEQGDSAMYLCASSNLAETQYFGPGTRLLVL.

Only a few counts were recorded for this clonotype. This chain joins TRBV20-1 and TRBJ1-5, with 8 bases aligning to TRBD1. The CDR3 length is 14 residues. CDR1 DFQATT and CDR2 SNEGSKA come from the germline V gene (reference sequence). Trimming took 5 bases from V and 4 from J; bases not matched to a gene: 7. In DNA, the CDR3 is TGCAGTGCTCTCAGACAGGGGACAAATCAGCCCCAGCATTTT. It specifies CSALRQGTNQPQHF.

The chain couples TRBV27 to TRBJ1-2, with 8 bases fitting TRBD1. V trimming: 4 bases; J trimming: 2 bases; junction bases outside the gene matches: 6. Germline V gives CDR1 MNHEY, CDR2 SMNVEV (reference sequence). This CDR3 is 15 amino acids long. The CDR3: CASSSIRTGNYGYTF. CDR3 DNA: TGTGCCAGCAGTTCGATCCGGACAGGGAACTATGGCTACACCTTC.

This chain joins TRBV6-6 and TRBJ1-1; D possibly corresponds to TRBD1 (5 bases). From germline, CDR1 is MNHNY and CDR2 SVGAGI (reference sequence). The CDR3 totals 15 residues. The V and J ends lost 6 bases and 3 bases respectively, with 17 bases between them. The chain's CDR3 is CASRIDGEGDTEAFF. In nucleotides, the CDR3 is TGTGCCAGCAGGATAGACGGGGAAGGGGACACTGAAGCTTTCTTT.

V usage is TRBV7-2 and J usage is TRBJ1-3, with D possibly matching TRBD1 (6 bases). The CDR3 has 14 amino acids. Trimming pared 5 bases from V and 3 bases from J, leaving 11 bases between. Germline V lookup: CDR1 SGHTA, CDR2 FQGNSA. CDR3 nucleotides: TGTGCCAGCAGCCGGACAGTCAGTGGAAACACCATATATTTT. This codes for CASSRTVSGNTIYF.

The CDR3 bases are TGTGCCAGCAGCCAAGATCTACGTCGGGCAGGTCCTACCTATGGCTACACCTTC. Protein product: CASSQDLRRAGPTYGYTF. V is TRBV3-1 and J is TRBJ1-2, with D uncertain. Germline-derived CDR1 and CDR2 are LGHDT and YNNKEL (reference sequence). The CDR3 sequence is 18 residues long. Trimming took 0 bases from V and 4 from J, leaving 21 bases between them.

This clonotype showed up just a few times. The genes are TRBV10-3 and TRBJ1-3; D not resolved. Germline V gene data show CDR1 as ENHRY and CDR2 as SYGVKD. Trimming pared 3 bases from V and 0 bases from J, leaving 6 bases between. The CDR3 runs 14 residues. The CDR3 reads CAISDGNSGNTIYF. CDR3 coding DNA: TGTGCCATCAGTGACGGGAACTCTGGAAACACCATATATTTT.

The V gene is TRBV5-5, the J gene TRBJ1-2; D unresolved. Trimming stripped 5 bases from V and 7 bases from J, with 12 bases between. Germline lookup yields CDR1 SGHKS and CDR2 YYEKEE (reference sequence). The CDR3 totals 12 residues. DNA for the CDR3: TGTGCCAGCAGTCAAACGCTGGGTGGCTACACCTTC. Encoded protein: CASSQTLGGYTF. The entire variable domain, with the rest obtained from reference TRBV5-5 and TRBJ1-2, is as follows: DAGVTQSPTHLIKTRGQQVTLRCSPISGHKSVSWYQQVLGQGPQFIFQYYEKEERGRGNFPDRFSARQFPNYSSELNVNALLLGDSALYLCASSQTLGGYTFGSGTRLTVV.

This clonotype was observed many times. This chain links TRBV6-1 with TRBJ1-2; D unresolved. The CDR3 loop spans 13 amino acids. CDR1 and CDR2 from the germline V gene are MNHNS and SASEGT. Trimming left V 0 bases short and J 5 bases short, with 7 bases between. The CDR3 coding sequence is TGTGCCAGCAGTGAAGCTGTGGAGTATGGCTACACCTTC. It encodes CASSEAVEYGYTF.

The chain links TRBV7-2 to TRBJ2-5, with 7 bases that match TRBD1. Near its end, the DNA agrees better with TRBJ2-1, so the J call may be wrong. The length of the CDR3 is 11 residues. Germline V gene sequence: CDR1 SGHTA, CDR2 FQGNSA. CDR3 loop: CASSLDRTQFF. The CDR3 nucleotides read TGTGCCAGCAGCCTGGACAGGACGCAGTTCTTC.

The chain employs TRBV20-1 and TRBJ1-4, with D possibly TRBD1 on 5 matching bases. The CDR3 loop spans 10 amino acids. The ends were cut back, 2 bases at V and 10 bases at J, with 5 bases in the middle. Germline V gene data show CDR1 as DFQATT and CDR2 as SNEGSKA (reference sequence). CDR3 nucleotide sequence: TGCAGTGCTAGACAGGGAAAACTGTTTTTT. Translated: CSARQGKLFF.

The V and J genes are TRBV7-2 and TRBJ2-7; 9 positions match TRBD1. Germline values: CDR1 SGHTA, CDR2 FQGNSA. With 6 bases clipped from V and 7 bases from J, the junction kept 13 bases outside the gene matches. The CDR3 is made up of 15 amino acids. The CDR3 DNA is TGTGCCAGCAGGGCAGAATACAGGGGGCCGGAGGAGCAGTACTTC. The encoded protein is CASRAEYRGPEEQYF.

This clonotype has only a few counts. V and J are TRBV7-2 and TRBJ2-3; unclear D gene. V lost 1 base to trimming and J lost 5 bases, with 7 bases between them. This CDR3 region has 13 residues. Germline V CDR1 and CDR2: SGHTA, FQGNSA. The CDR3 bases are TGTGCCAGCAGCTTAGGTTGGGGAGATACGCAGTATTTT. Protein product: CASSLGWGDTQYF. Looking up the rest from reference TRBV7-2 and TRBJ2-3 gives the full variable domain: GAGVSQSPSNKVTEKGKDVELRCDPISGHTALYWYRQSLGQGLEFLIYFQGNSAPDKSGLPSDRFSAERTGGSVSTLTIQRTQQEDSAVYLCASSLGWGDTQYFGPGTRLTVL.